Below are 32 T cell receptor beta chains sequenced from a single sample in a study of cytomegalovirus exposure and HLA in healthy donors. PCR amplification relied on 60 Vbeta primers (plus 13 Jbeta primers). TCRdb's copy holds only in-frame clones and misses some; the assay was immunoSEQ multiplex PCR. There are 110,000 to 150,000 clones in the sample; 70% to 80% occur only once, and 3% to 4% lies in the top ten. The sequencing sample was made of PBMCs. These TCRs come from a female donor in good health and CMV-seronegative.

CDR3 nucleotide sequence: TGCAGCGTTGAAGTTTCGGGGATCTCACTAGCAACAGATACGCAGTATTTT. As protein: CSVEVSGISLATDTQYF. The chain employs TRBV29-1 and TRBJ2-3; D perhaps matches TRBD2 (6 bases). Trimming shortened V by 1 base and J by 3 bases, and 20 bases separated the two germline ends. CDR3 length: 17 amino acids. Germline V gene data show CDR1 as SQVTM and CDR2 as ANQGSEA.

Only a few counts were recorded for this clone. The chain uses TRBV6-5 and TRBJ2-7; 10 bases match TRBD2. Germline V gene sequence: CDR1 MNHEY, CDR2 SVGAGI. The CDR3 is 13 residues long. V trimming: 6 bases; J trimming: 7 bases; junction bases outside the gene matches: 6. CDR3 protein: CASRLGLAKEQYF. The CDR3 nucleotides are TGTGCCAGCAGATTGGGACTAGCGAAAGAGCAGTACTTC.

The V call is TRBV7-8, the J call TRBJ2-5; the match to TRBD2 covers 12 bases. CDR1 is SGHVS and CDR2 is FQNEAQ in the germline V gene. V lost 4 bases and J lost 10; bases outside the gene matches: 13. CDR3 length: 16 residues. As DNA, the CDR3 is TGTGCCAGCAGCTGGGGGGCTAGCGGGGGGGCTCGCAACCAGTACTTC. Amino acid sequence: CASSWGASGGARNQYF.

V is TRBV28 and J is TRBJ2-5; D not certain. Judging by the DNA end, TRBJ2-7 fits better; the J call may be wrong. The CDR3 has 14 amino acids. Germline-derived CDR1 and CDR2 are MDHEN and SYDVKM. The CDR3 bases are TGTGCCAGCAGTTCTCCACCACCCCCCTACGAGCAGTACTTC. Translated, it gives CASSSPPPPYEQYF.

J is TRBJ2-1 and V is TRBV6-6; possibly TRBD2 for D (5 bases). The germline CDR1 and CDR2 sequences are MNHNY and SVGAGI (reference sequence). V dropped 0 bases and J dropped 6 bases, with 15 bases sitting between them. The CDR3 extends over 16 amino acids. CDR3 DNA sequence: TGTGCCAGCAGTTACTCGAGCCTAGCACGTCGCAATGAGCAGTTCTTC. Residues: CASSYSSLARRNEQFF.

The chain has TRBV5-6 and TRBJ2-6; unclear D gene. The CDR3 is 17 amino acids. The V end lost 0 bases, the J end lost 1 base, and 11 bases lay between the germline ends. Germline-derived CDR1 and CDR2 are SGHDT and YYEEEE. The CDR3 here is CASSLVVASSGANVLTF. The CDR3 coding sequence is TGTGCCAGCAGCTTGGTTGTGGCTTCTTCTGGGGCCAACGTCCTGACTTTC. The variable domain in full, with the rest retrieved from reference TRBV5-6 and TRBJ2-6, is DAGVTQSPTHLIKTRGQQVTLRCSPKSGHDTVSWYQQALGQGPQFIFQYYEEEERQRGNFPDRFSGHQFPNYSSELNVNALLLGDSALYLCASSLVVASSGANVLTFGAGSRLTVL.

The chain has TRBV19 and TRBJ1-1, with 9 nucleotides matching TRBD1. This CDR3 has 15 residues. V trimming: 4 bases; J trimming: 0 bases; junction bases outside the gene matches: 3. The germline gives CDR1 LNHDA, CDR2 SQIVND (reference sequence). CDR3 DNA: TGTGCCAGTAGTACGTACAGGGGGCTGAACACTGAAGCTTTCTTT. Translated, it gives CASSTYRGLNTEAFF.

This rearrangement joins TRBV6-5 to TRBJ1-4, with unresolved D. Germline CDR1 is MNHEY and CDR2 is SVGAGI. The CDR3 runs 14 residues. With 6 bases removed from V and 5 bases from J, the gap between germline ends came to 13 bases. CDR3: CASSDFPANEKLFF. The CDR3 DNA reads as TGTGCCAGCAGCGACTTCCCTGCGAATGAAAAACTGTTTTTT.

This clone has only a few counts. This chain links TRBV10-3 with TRBJ2-5; the D gene is possibly TRBD2 (5 bases). Germline V gene data show CDR1 as ENHRY and CDR2 as SYGVKD. The CDR3 runs 14 residues. V lost 8 bases, J lost 7 bases, and 20 bases lay in between. CDR3 bases: TGTGCCATCCAGGCCGACACAAGGGCGGGGACCCAGTACTTC. Amino acid sequence: CAIQADTRAGTQYF.

This clone was counted between two and nine times. The V gene is TRBV7-2, the J gene TRBJ2-1, with 7 bases that match TRBD1. The germline gives CDR1 SGHTA, CDR2 FQGNSA. With V trimmed by 3 bases and J by 0 bases, 2 bases remained unmatched. The CDR3 is 15 residues long. The CDR3 DNA sequence: TGTGCCAGCAGCTTCAGGGGGAACTCCTACAATGAGCAGTTCTTC. As protein: CASSFRGNSYNEQFF.

V gene TRBV10-3 combines with J gene TRBJ2-2, with TRBD2 identical over 13 bases. Germline CDR1 and CDR2: ENHRY and SYGVKD. CDR3 length: 16 residues. V shed 6 bases and J 3 bases; nucleotides not matched to a gene: 4. DNA for the CDR3: TGTGCCATCAGCCCGGGACTAGCGGGGCACACCGGGGAGCTGTTTTTT. This codes for CAISPGLAGHTGELFF.

The gene calls are TRBV28 and TRBJ1-1; D gene unclear. Germline lookup yields CDR1 MDHEN and CDR2 SYDVKM. The CDR3 covers 11 residues. The V end was cut by 4 bases, the J end by 8 bases, with 8 bases between. CDR3 coding DNA: TGTGCCAGCAGTTACGCGAGGGAAGCTTTCTTT. Protein product: CASSYAREAFF.

The J gene is TRBJ2-4, the V gene TRBV6-1; 8 bases are shared with TRBD1. Losses at the gene ends were 7 bases for V and 8 bases for J; bases not matched to a gene: 4. This CDR3 contains 12 residues. CDR1 and CDR2 (germline): MNHNS, SASEGT. The CDR3 is CASTQQGDIQYF. CDR3 sequence (DNA): TGTGCCAGCACCCAACAGGGGGACATTCAGTACTTC.

The rearrangement uses TRBV10-3 and TRBJ2-3, with 10 bases aligning to TRBD2. The CDR3 sequence is 15 residues long. V shed 8 bases, J shed 2 bases, and the junction held 7 bases outside the gene matches. Germline lookup yields CDR1 ENHRY and CDR2 SYGVKD. CDR3 residues: CAIGRSGRATDTQYF. The CDR3 DNA is TGTGCCATCGGAAGAAGCGGGAGGGCCACAGATACGCAGTATTTT.

The gene calls are TRBV11-2 and TRBJ2-1; D is unclear. The CDR3 covers 13 residues. Germline values: CDR1 SGHAT, CDR2 FQNNGV. V dropped 1 base and J dropped 5 bases, with 6 bases sitting between them. The CDR3 reads CASSLGSNNEQFF. As DNA, the CDR3 is TGTGCCAGCAGCTTAGGGAGTAACAATGAGCAGTTCTTC.

The genes are TRBV9 and TRBJ2-1; 8 positions agree with TRBD2. Trimming at V came to 1 base and at J to 3 bases, leaving 6 bases not matched to a gene. Looked up from germline, CDR1 is SGDLS and CDR2 is YYNGEE. The CDR3 loop spans 16 amino acids. CDR3 residues: CASSVSSGRGYNEQFF. DNA of the CDR3: TGTGCCAGCAGCGTATCATCCGGGAGGGGCTACAATGAGCAGTTCTTC.

The chain is built from TRBV2 and TRBJ1-6, with a possible D match to TRBD1 (5 bases). Germline assignment: CDR1 SNHLY and CDR2 FYNNEI. Trimming removed 2 bases from V and 4 bases from J, with 21 bases in between. The CDR3 covers 19 residues. CDR3 bases: TGTGCCAGCAGTGAAAAAATCTCAGTAAAACAGGATTATAATTCACCCCTCCACTTT. Residues: CASSEKISVKQDYNSPLHF.

The genes are TRBV5-4 and TRBJ2-5; D is ambiguous. The ends were cut back, 4 bases at V and 5 bases at J, with 12 bases in the middle. The CDR3 runs 13 residues. The germline CDR1 and CDR2 sequences are SGHNT and YYREEE (reference sequence). CDR3 residues: CASSQTNGETQYF. CDR3 bases: TGTGCCAGCAGCCAGACGAACGGGGAGACCCAGTACTTC.

J is TRBJ1-2 and V is TRBV6-5, with TRBD1 identical over 8 bases. The junction had 9 bases not matched to a gene; V was cut back by 5 bases and J by 7 bases. The CDR3 sequence is 14 residues long. In germline, CDR1 is MNHEY, CDR2 SVGAGI. CDR3 bases: TGTGCCAGCAGTCGGACAGGGTTCGGGTCTGGCTACACCTTC. This sequence encodes CASSRTGFGSGYTF.

There are a few counts of this clone. The V gene is TRBV6-6, the J gene TRBJ1-2; D is perhaps TRBD1 (6 bases). The ends were cut back, 0 bases at V and 4 bases at J, with 12 bases in the middle. CDR3 length equals 15 residues. Germline CDR1 MNHNY, CDR2 SVGAGI (reference sequence). The CDR3 DNA reads as TGTGCCAGCAGTTACTCGAGGCAGGGGCCCTATGGCTACACCTTC. Protein product: CASSYSRQGPYGYTF.

This clone was detected only once. Here the CDR3 DNA reads TGTGCCAGCAGCTTAACGGGGAACGAGCAGTACTTC. It codes for CASSLTGNEQYF. The chain joins TRBV11-2 to TRBJ2-7, with a possible D match to TRBD2 (5 bases). The CDR3 sequence is 12 residues long. V was trimmed by 2 bases and J by 5 bases, leaving 7 bases between them. CDR1 and CDR2 (germline): SGHAT, FQNNGV.

The V gene is TRBV5-6, the J gene TRBJ2-5; possibly TRBD2 for D (6 bases). Germline CDR1 SGHDT, CDR2 YYEEEE. V shed 5 bases and J shed 4 bases, with 12 bases lying between them. This CDR3 contains 13 residues. The DNA of the CDR3 is TGTGCCAGCAGGGACTACGGAAGAGAGACCCAGTACTTC. Translating it yields CASRDYGRETQYF.

The chain joins TRBV11-3 to TRBJ2-3, with 7 bases identical to TRBD1. CDR1 and CDR2 (germline): SGHNT, YENEEA. V shed 5 bases and J 2 bases; nucleotides not matched to a gene: 7. The CDR3 is 15 residues long. The CDR3 coding sequence is TGTGCCAGCAGCCTCGGACAGGCGATCACAGATACGCAGTATTTT. Amino acids: CASSLGQAITDTQYF.

The chain recombines TRBV9 with TRBJ2-1; TRBD2 is a possible D gene (6 bases). The CDR3 runs to 15 residues. From germline, CDR1 is SGDLS and CDR2 YYNGEE. With 0 bases removed from V and 3 bases from J, the gap between germline ends came to 10 bases. The CDR3 is CASSVGGNVYNEQFF. CDR3 nucleotides: TGTGCCAGCAGCGTAGGCGGGAATGTCTACAATGAGCAGTTCTTC.

This chain uses TRBV7-2 with TRBJ2-1, with D perhaps TRBD2 (6 bases). Per germline, CDR1 SGHTA and CDR2 FQGNSA. The germline V and J ends were trimmed by 2 bases and 3 bases, with 11 bases remaining between them. The CDR3 sequence is 15 residues long. CDR3 nucleotides: TGTGCCAGCAGCTTATTGCGGGACGTCTACAATGAGCAGTTCTTC. Translated, it gives CASSLLRDVYNEQFF.

The chain combines TRBV5-4 with TRBJ2-1, with TRBD1 as a possible D gene (5 bases). The CDR3 loop spans 14 amino acids. From germline, CDR1 is SGHNT and CDR2 YYREEE (reference sequence). Trimming pared 4 bases from V and 0 bases from J, leaving 8 bases between. This CDR3 reads CASSRGSSYNEQFF. The CDR3 DNA follows: TGTGCCAGCAGCAGGGGAAGCTCCTACAATGAGCAGTTCTTC.

The chain is built from TRBV2 and TRBJ2-7, with 10 bases that match TRBD2. CDR1 is SNHLY, CDR2 FYNNEI, per germline. V shed 1 base, J shed 4 bases, and the junction held 10 bases outside the gene matches. CDR3 size: 17 residues. The CDR3 reads CASSEGDVTSGLYEQYF. For the CDR3, the DNA is TGTGCCAGCAGTGAAGGGGACGTGACTAGCGGGCTTTACGAGCAGTACTTC.

The chain couples TRBV29-1 to TRBJ2-5; D call uncertain. The CDR3 sequence is 16 residues long. Deletions cut 3 bases from V and 4 bases from J, with 21 bases between. Per the germline V gene, CDR1 is SQVTM and CDR2 is ANQGSEA. CDR3 bases: TGCAGCGTTGAGGGCGAGTCCATCATTAGGCCAGAGACCCAGTACTTC. It specifies CSVEGESIIRPETQYF.

The chain combines TRBV30 with TRBJ2-2; TRBD1 matches at 11 bases. The CDR3 has 17 residues. Germline V CDR1 and CDR2: GTSNPN, SVGIG (reference sequence). Germline trimming cut 4 bases from V and 6 bases from J; bases unmatched to any gene: 13. CDR3 residues: CAWKGTGGFQQSGELFF. The DNA of the CDR3 is TGTGCCTGGAAGGGGACAGGGGGGTTCCAACAGTCCGGGGAGCTGTTTTTT.

There are a few counts of this clone. The V and J genes are TRBV5-1 and TRBJ2-2; TRBD2 matches 7 bases. Germline assignment: CDR1 SGHRS and CDR2 YFSETQ. With V trimmed by 4 bases and J by 1 base, 7 bases remained unmatched. This CDR3 has 16 amino acids. CDR3 DNA sequence: TGCGCCAGCAGCCTAGGGGCTAGCGGGAACACCGGGGAGCTGTTTTTT. It codes for CASSLGASGNTGELFF.

The J gene is TRBJ2-1, the V gene TRBV13; TRBD2 agrees at 13 bases. Germline assignment: CDR1 PRHDT and CDR2 FYEKMQ (reference sequence). The CDR3 runs to 16 residues. The V segment lost 6 bases and the J segment 6 bases; nucleotides outside the gene matches: 8. CDR3 nucleotides: TGTGCCAGCAGAAGGGGGACTAGCGGGACCCGCAATGAGCAGTTCTTC. It codes for CASRRGTSGTRNEQFF.

The rearrangement joins TRBV2 to TRBJ2-7, with 7 positions matching TRBD2. Germline V gene data show CDR1 as SNHLY and CDR2 as FYNNEI. V shed 6 bases and J 0 bases; nucleotides not matched to a gene: 5. The CDR3 is 14 amino acids. The CDR3 spells CASRNGGSSYEQYF. The CDR3 DNA follows: TGTGCCAGCAGGAACGGGGGGAGCTCCTACGAGCAGTACTTC.